The clone carrying this TCR beta chain has only a few counts. The record originates from a study of blood T cell repertoires in COVID-19. Germline CDR1 SGHVS, CDR2 FNYEAQ. CDR3 size: 16 residues. V lost 6 bases to trimming and J lost 10 bases; unmatched junction nucleotides: 13. Per the original data handling: Amplification of reference gene primers provided the estimated nucleated cell counts. Using immunoSEQ multiplex PCR, the repertoire was profiled, and TCRdb retains in-frame clones only, with some absent. V and J calls and clone size are copied from that table; D and trimming were computed from the DNA. The data contain around 400,000 clones, approximately 90% of them seen just once; the ten biggest clones take up roughly 1.4%.

Sequencing was carried out using PBMCs or T cells enriched from blood (not recorded which). The chain has TRBV7-6 and TRBJ1-6; 9 bases align to TRBD1. This receptor was identified in a woman younger than 35 who had been exposed to COVID-19. The CDR3 loop reads CASSFGQGLAGSPLHF. The CDR3 nucleotides are TGTGCCAGCAGTTTCGGACAGGGGCTCGCGGGATCACCCCTCCACTTT.